The clone carrying this T cell receptor beta chain has at least ten counts. The data were taken from a study of neurological immune-mediated disorders. Time point specified: technical triplicate 1. The cell input for sorted libraries was approximately 1 million, and those cells were CD4+ or CD8+ T cells. CDR3 length: 14 residues. Germline trimming cut 0 bases from V and 7 bases from J; bases unmatched to any gene: 2. From germline, CDR1 is SGHRS and CDR2 YFSETQ. 5'RACE generated cDNA with 10-nucleotide random UMIs. One entry per CDR3 protein results from TCRdb running MiXCR on the 5' RACE reads. This table holds tens of thousands of distinct CDR3 sequences, less than 15% found once.

Sequencing was carried out using CD4+ T cells from blood. The sequence was collected from a female donor with HTLV-1-associated myelopathy (HAM/TSP). The chain has TRBV5-1 and TRBJ2-1; 9 bases agree with TRBD1. CDR3 nucleotide sequence: TGCGCCAGCAGCTTGGGGACAGGGGCGAATGAGCAGTTCTTC. Translation: CASSLGTGANEQFF.